These 25 T cell receptor beta chains were all obtained from the same sample, sequenced in a study of cytomegalovirus exposure and HLA in healthy donors. PCR was performed using 60 Vbeta and 13 Jbeta primers. The table came from immunoSEQ multiplex PCR; TCRdb's copy has only in-frame clones and leaves some out. Here the sample spans under 130,000 clones, 76% being singletons. Sequencing was done on a sample of PBMCs. The receptors come from a middle-aged man in good health and CMV-seropositive.

The gene calls are TRBV2 and TRBJ2-3; 9 nucleotides agree with TRBD2. Trimming removed 6 bases from V and 5 bases from J; junction bases left unmatched: 6. The germline CDR1 and CDR2 sequences are SNHLY and FYNNEI. The CDR3 contains 14 residues. CDR3 sequence (DNA): TGTGCCAGCAGGGGCGGGGGGGTGATAGATACGCAGTATTTT. Encoded protein: CASRGGGVIDTQYF.

This clone was counted only a few times. The chain carries TRBV7-9 and TRBJ2-7, with TRBD1 identical over 9 bases. The CDR3 is made up of 16 amino acids. The germline gives CDR1 SEHNR, CDR2 FQNEAQ (reference sequence). V lost 5 bases to trimming and J lost 1 base; unmatched junction nucleotides: 9. The CDR3 protein is CASSTQGQGKSYEQYF. The CDR3 DNA follows: TGTGCCAGCAGCACCCAGGGACAGGGCAAATCCTACGAGCAGTACTTC. The complete variable domain, with remaining parts taken from reference TRBV7-9 and TRBJ2-7, reads DTGVSQNPRHKITKRGQNVTFRCDPISEHNRLYWYRQTLGQGPEFLTYFQNEAQLEKSRLLSDRFSAERPKGSFSTLEIQRTEQGDSAMYLCASSTQGQGKSYEQYFGPGTRLTVT.

CDR3 sequence reads: CAWGAQGAAEAFF. CDR3 nucleotides: TGTGCCTGGGGGGCGCAGGGGGCGGCTGAAGCTTTCTTT. V and J are TRBV30 and TRBJ1-1; 8 bases are a match to TRBD1. Germline V gene lookup returns CDR1 GTSNPN and CDR2 SVGIG (reference sequence). The CDR3 covers 13 residues. Losses at the gene ends were 5 bases for V and 6 bases for J; bases not matched to a gene: 8.

The V gene is TRBV28, the J gene TRBJ2-5; the match to TRBD2 covers 7 bases. Germline V lookup: CDR1 MDHEN, CDR2 SYDVKM. The CDR3 sequence is 15 residues long. With 3 bases clipped from V and 5 bases from J, the junction kept 9 bases outside the gene matches. CDR3 sequence: CASSFPRLAGETQYF. DNA for the CDR3: TGTGCCAGCAGTTTCCCCCGACTAGCAGGGGAGACCCAGTACTTC.

J is TRBJ1-4 and V is TRBV11-3; D is unclear. V was clipped by 0 bases and J by 3 bases, with 5 bases between them. This CDR3 contains 14 residues. The V gene's germline CDR1 is SGHNT and CDR2 YENEEA. Here the CDR3 reads CASSLDMSNEKLFF. CDR3 nucleotides: TGTGCCAGCAGCTTAGACATGTCTAATGAAAAACTGTTTTTT.

The rearrangement links TRBV7-2 to TRBJ1-5; D unclear. The CDR3 consists of 14 residues. V lost 5 bases to trimming and J lost 3 bases, with 11 bases between them. The germline CDR1 and CDR2 sequences are SGHTA and FQGNSA. CDR3 sequence reads: CASSAGMINQPQHF. The CDR3 bases are TGTGCCAGCAGCGCCGGGATGATCAATCAGCCCCAGCATTTT.

The chain has TRBV4-3 and TRBJ2-7; TRBD1 might be the D (7 bases). The germline V and J ends were trimmed by 0 bases and 1 base, with 13 bases remaining between them. This CDR3 contains 16 residues. Per the germline V gene, CDR1 is LGHNA and CDR2 is YSLEER. The CDR3 sequence is CASSQDSAGQSYEQYF. As DNA, the CDR3 is TGCGCCAGCAGCCAAGATTCCGCGGGACAGTCCTACGAGCAGTACTTC.

In this sample, this clone turned up once. The chain carries TRBV11-3 and TRBJ2-7, with 8 bases matching TRBD1. The CDR3 is 13 amino acids. Germline V gene data show CDR1 as SGHNT and CDR2 as YENEEA. Trimming cost V 4 bases and J 2 bases; bases outside gene matches: 1. The CDR3 nucleotides are TGTGCCAGCAGCTGGACAGGGACCTACGAGCAGTACTTC. It translates to CASSWTGTYEQYF.

V usage is TRBV6-5 and J usage is TRBJ1-1, with D possibly TRBD1 on 5 matching bases. The CDR3 runs to 14 residues. The V and J ends lost 2 bases and 0 bases respectively, with 7 bases between them. The germline V gene has CDR1 MNHEY and CDR2 SVGAGI. CDR3 loop: CASSYEDMNTEAFF. In nucleotides, the CDR3 is TGTGCCAGCAGTTACGAGGACATGAACACTGAAGCTTTCTTT.

About this clone itself: This sample also contains other DNA sequences that code for the same CDR3. The rearrangement joins TRBV27 to TRBJ2-1; 14 bases align to TRBD2. Germline V gives CDR1 MNHEY, CDR2 SMNVEV (reference sequence). V shed 5 bases and J 6 bases; nucleotides not matched to a gene: 3. There are 15 residues in the CDR3. This CDR3 reads CASSPGTSGSNEQFF. CDR3 nucleotides: TGTGCCAGCAGTCCCGGGACTAGCGGGAGCAATGAGCAGTTCTTC.

This chain links TRBV4-2 with TRBJ2-7; D might be TRBD2 (6 bases). Germline CDR1 LGHNA, CDR2 YNFKEQ. V was trimmed by 2 bases and J by 0 bases, leaving 8 bases between them. The CDR3 consists of 14 residues. CDR3 nucleotide sequence: TGTGCCAGCAGCCAAACCGGGGGCTCCTACGAGCAGTACTTC. As protein: CASSQTGGSYEQYF.

This chain links TRBV19 with TRBJ2-2, with D tentatively TRBD2 (5 bases). V was shortened by 7 bases and J by 6 bases, with 12 bases between the two germline ends. The CDR3 extends over 13 amino acids. In germline, CDR1 is LNHDA, CDR2 SQIVND (reference sequence). CDR3 bases: TGTGCCAGTACCGTACTAGAGTCCGGGGAGCTGTTTTTT. Residues: CASTVLESGELFF.

This sequence joins TRBV11-2 and TRBJ1-6; 7 nucleotides line up with TRBD1. This CDR3 has 15 amino acids. The germline V gene encodes CDR1 SGHAT and CDR2 FQNNGV. Trimming cost V 5 bases and J 7 bases; bases outside gene matches: 8. The CDR3: CASSQTGQPNSPLHF. CDR3 sequence (DNA): TGTGCCAGCAGCCAAACGGGACAGCCAAATTCACCCCTCCACTTT.

J is TRBJ1-1 and V is TRBV18, with D perhaps matching TRBD1 (5 bases). Germline V CDR1 and CDR2: KGHSH, LQKENI. The V end lost 7 bases, the J end lost 5 bases, and 8 bases lay between the germline ends. This CDR3 comprises 11 residues. The CDR3 DNA follows: TGTGCCAGCTTAGGGGAAACTGAAGCTTTCTTT. Translated, it gives CASLGETEAFF. The entire variable domain, with the rest obtained from reference TRBV18 and TRBJ1-1, is as follows: NAGVMQNPRHLVRRRGQEARLRCSPMKGHSHVYWYRQLPEEGLKFMVYLQKENIIDESGMPKERFSAEFPKEGPSILRIQQVVRGDSAAYFCASLGETEAFFGQGTRLTVV.

This sequence joins TRBV19 and TRBJ2-2, with D perhaps TRBD1 (5 bases). The CDR3 runs 15 residues. CDR1 LNHDA and CDR2 SQIVND come from the germline V gene (reference sequence). Trimming pared 9 bases from V and 3 bases from J, leaving 17 bases between. The CDR3 loop reads CASQGAQDYTGELFF. CDR3 DNA: TGTGCCAGCCAGGGTGCTCAGGATTACACCGGGGAGCTGTTTTTT.

Remarks on this clone: Other DNA variants within this sample encode the same CDR3. The gene calls are TRBV29-1 and TRBJ2-3, with a possible D match to TRBD2 (6 bases). V lost 3 bases and J 1 base, leaving 8 bases between the germline ends. The CDR3 runs 13 residues. Looked up from germline, CDR1 is SQVTM and CDR2 is ANQGSEA. The CDR3 DNA is TGCAGCGTTGATACGGGGGGCACAGATACGCAGTATTTT. Amino acid sequence: CSVDTGGTDTQYF.

The rearrangement joins TRBV28 to TRBJ1-5, with 9 bases fitting TRBD1. CDR1 MDHEN and CDR2 SYDVKM come from the germline V gene. The CDR3 is 16 amino acids. The V segment lost 2 bases and the J segment 5 bases; nucleotides outside the gene matches: 7. This CDR3 reads CASSLALQGAYQPQHF. The CDR3, as DNA: TGTGCCAGCAGTTTAGCCCTACAGGGGGCTTATCAGCCCCAGCATTTT.

This chain links TRBV5-1 with TRBJ2-7; TRBD1 agrees at 12 bases. The CDR3 is 15 residues long. The J segment lost 4 bases and the V segment lost 4 bases, leaving 6 bases of the junction unmatched. The V gene's germline CDR1 is SGHRS and CDR2 YFSETQ. DNA for the CDR3: TGCGCCAGCAGCCCCGGGACAGGGGGCGGATACGAGCAGTACTTC. Encoded protein: CASSPGTGGGYEQYF.

This clone is medium-sized in the sample. The rearrangement links TRBV30 to TRBJ1-5; 7 bases are a match to TRBD1. The CDR3 covers 16 residues. Germline V gene sequence: CDR1 GTSNPN, CDR2 SVGIG (reference sequence). V lost 2 bases and J lost 4; bases outside the gene matches: 11. CDR3 coding DNA: TGTGCCTGGAGTAAAATGCAGGGGGTCCCTAATCAGCCCCAGCATTTT. Amino acids: CAWSKMQGVPNQPQHF. The full variable domain, rest sourced from reference TRBV30 and TRBJ1-5, is SQTIHQWPATLVQPVGSPLSLECTVEGTSNPNLYWYRQAAGRGLQLLFYSVGIGQISSEVPQNLSASRPQDRQFILSSKKLLLSDSGFYLCAWSKMQGVPNQPQHFGDGTRLSIL.

This rearrangement joins TRBV19 to TRBJ2-1; possible D gene TRBD1, 5 bases. Germline loops: CDR1 LNHDA, CDR2 SQIVND (reference sequence). The CDR3 extends over 15 amino acids. Deletions cut 1 base from V and 1 base from J, with 8 bases between. CDR3: CASSIGQGSYNEQFF. The CDR3 DNA reads as TGTGCCAGTAGTATAGGGCAGGGTTCCTACAATGAGCAGTTCTTC.

This clone was picked up a small number of times. The chain is built from TRBV7-9 and TRBJ1-5; a weak D match, TRBD1 (5 bases). The CDR3 is 15 amino acids. In germline, CDR1 is SEHNR, CDR2 FQNEAQ (reference sequence). Between the trimmed V and J ends, which lost 1 base and 1 base, there was a span of 8 bases. The CDR3 sequence is CASSLGGGSNQPQHF. The CDR3 region has the DNA TGTGCCAGCAGCTTAGGGGGGGGAAGCAATCAGCCCCAGCATTTT.

The genes are TRBV5-6 and TRBJ1-5, with 7 bases fitting TRBD1. There are 15 residues in the CDR3. Unmatched junction bases numbered 6, after V lost 1 base and J lost 5 bases. CDR1 is SGHDT and CDR2 is YYEEEE in the germline V gene. The CDR3 region has the DNA TGTGCCAGCAGCTTGAGAGGGACAGCACATCAGCCCCAGCATTTT. This sequence encodes CASSLRGTAHQPQHF.

V is TRBV6-1 and J is TRBJ2-5; D possibly corresponds to TRBD2 (6 bases). CDR1 and CDR2 from the germline V gene are MNHNS and SASEGT. This CDR3 is 14 amino acids long. V lost 7 bases and J 4 bases, leaving 16 bases between the germline ends. The CDR3 sequence is CASTGGVGGETQYF. The CDR3 DNA follows: TGTGCCAGCACCGGCGGGGTCGGGGGAGAGACCCAGTACTTC.

The genes are TRBV7-2 and TRBJ1-2; 9 positions match TRBD1. CDR3 length: 14 amino acids. Looked up from germline, CDR1 is SGHTA and CDR2 is FQGNSA. The V gene end was trimmed by 4 bases and the J gene end by 5 bases; junction bases not matched to a gene: 5. The CDR3 coding sequence is TGTGCCAGCAGCTCCGGGACAGGGAGGTATGGCTACACCTTC. Translation gives CASSSGTGRYGYTF.

The chain carries TRBV30 and TRBJ2-2; a weak D match, TRBD1 (5 bases). Germline CDR1 GTSNPN, CDR2 SVGIG (reference sequence). The V and J ends lost 2 bases and 4 bases respectively, with 14 bases between them. The CDR3 extends over 15 amino acids. CDR3 sequence (DNA): TGTGCCTGGAGTCCCCCCTGGGGCGGCACCGGGGAGCTGTTTTTT. Translated, it gives CAWSPPWGGTGELFF.